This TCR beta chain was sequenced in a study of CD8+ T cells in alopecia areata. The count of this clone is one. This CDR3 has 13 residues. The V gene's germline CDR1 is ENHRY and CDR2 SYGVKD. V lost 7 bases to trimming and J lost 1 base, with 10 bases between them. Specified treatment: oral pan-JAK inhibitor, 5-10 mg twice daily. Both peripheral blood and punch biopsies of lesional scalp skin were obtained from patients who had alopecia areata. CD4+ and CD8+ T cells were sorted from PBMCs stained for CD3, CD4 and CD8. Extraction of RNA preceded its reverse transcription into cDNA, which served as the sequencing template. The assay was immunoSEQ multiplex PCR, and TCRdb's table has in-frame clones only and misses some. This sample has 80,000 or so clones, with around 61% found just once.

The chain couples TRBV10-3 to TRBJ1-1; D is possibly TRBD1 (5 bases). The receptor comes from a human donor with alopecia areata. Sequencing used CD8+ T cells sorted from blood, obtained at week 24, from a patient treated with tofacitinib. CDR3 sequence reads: CAIKDTANTEAFF. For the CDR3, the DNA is TGTGCCATCAAGGACACCGCGAACACTGAAGCTTTCTTT.